This T cell receptor (beta chain) was identified in a study of neoadjuvant anti-PD-1 for oral cavity cancer. Background on the study: Patients without progression received a fourth nivolumab dose around day 43, then surgical resection on days 50-56.

This CDR3 has 15 amino acids. Germline V CDR1 and CDR2: PRHDT, FYEKMQ (reference sequence). J gave up 3 bases and V 5 bases, and 9 bases lay outside the gene matches. Sequenced by immunoSEQ multiplex PCR; TCRdb stores in-frame clones only, minus some. The profile shows around 81,000 clones, approximately 84% of them singletons. No culture or expansion preceded analysis of these blood cells. This sample comprised PBMCs, obtained before nivolumab (anti-PD-1) treatment. The receptor comes from a person between 40 and 80 years old with oral cavity squamous cell carcinoma. The chain joins TRBV13 to TRBJ2-7; 8 nucleotides line up with TRBD2. Here the CDR3 DNA reads TGTGCCAGCAGCAGCGGGAGTTCCCCCGACTACGAGCAGTACTTC. This translates into CASSSGSSPDYEQYF. The full variable domain, its missing parts supplied by reference TRBV13 and TRBJ2-7, is AAGVIQSPRHLIKEKRETATLKCYPIPRHDTVYWYQQGPGQDPQFLISFYEKMQSDKGSIPDRFSAQQFSDYHSELNMSSLELGDSALYFCASSSGSSPDYEQYFGPGTRLTVT.